Listed here are 16 T cell receptor beta chains from one sample, sequenced in a study of breast tumors, draining lymph nodes, adjacent tissues. In TCRdb, the multiplex PCR reads were re-called with MiXCR into one record per CDR3 protein. The sample has about 230,000 distinct CDR3 sequences, approximately 29% seen once; the top ten hold about 1.4%. The lymph nodes were axillary draining lymph nodes from breast cancer patients. Sequenced material: axillary lymph node tissue. These receptors all come from a female donor with breast cancer. Some clones in this sample may be carry-over from other donors' samples.

A few counts support this clonotype. Just one base apart from a much larger clone, this may be a read error. The CDR3 sequence is CASSLGIGLKNYGHTF. The CDR3 DNA reads as TGTGCCAGCAGCTTAGGTATAGGGCTGAAAAACTATGGCCACACCTTC. The chain joins TRBV7-2 to TRBJ1-2; D is unresolved. CDR1 is SGHTA and CDR2 is FQGNSA in the germline V gene. The CDR3 covers 16 residues.

This clonotype was seen repeatedly, ten times or more. V usage is TRBV6-4 and J usage is TRBJ2-3, with TRBD2 matching over 8 bases. The CDR3 extends over 14 amino acids. V trimming: 5 bases; J trimming: 2 bases; junction bases outside the gene matches: 3. Looked up from germline, CDR1 is MRHNA and CDR2 is SNTAGT. The CDR3 spells CASSSGRDTDTQYF. The CDR3, as DNA: TGTGCCAGCAGTAGCGGGAGAGACACAGATACGCAGTATTTT.

The chain couples TRBV2 to TRBJ2-3, with a weak D call TRBD2 (6 bases). This CDR3 is 12 amino acids long. Trimming pared 9 bases from V and 3 bases from J, leaving 10 bases between. Germline V gene sequence: CDR1 SNHLY, CDR2 FYNNEI. CDR3 nucleotides: TGTGCCAGTCGGGAGCAAACAGATACGCAGTATTTT. Protein sequence: CASREQTDTQYF.

In this sample, this clonotype turned up many times. The V and J genes are TRBV19 and TRBJ2-7; 10 positions match TRBD2. J lost 1 base, V lost 10 bases, and 4 bases had no gene match. The CDR3 totals 13 residues. Germline lookup yields CDR1 LNHDA and CDR2 SQIVND (reference sequence). This chain's CDR3 is CAIKGLASYEQYF. For the CDR3, the DNA is TGTGCCATCAAGGGACTAGCGTCCTACGAGCAGTACTTC.

Ten or more counts support this clonotype. CDR3 sequence: CAWAIQGLREQYF. The CDR3, as DNA: TGTGCCTGGGCTATTCAGGGTCTCCGCGAGCAGTACTTC. The genes are TRBV30 and TRBJ2-7; tentatively, D is TRBD1 (5 bases). The V gene's germline CDR1 is GTSNPN and CDR2 SVGIG (reference sequence). There are 13 residues in the CDR3. Trimming took off 5 bases at V and 6 bases at J, with 17 bases between the two ends.

This chain joins TRBV15 and TRBJ2-1; 9 bases map to TRBD1. CDR1 is LNHNV and CDR2 is YYDKDF in the germline V gene (reference sequence). The CDR3 is made up of 16 amino acids. Trimming cost V 1 base and J 7 bases; bases outside gene matches: 8. CDR3 residues: CATSRAGTGRTNEQFF. The CDR3, as DNA: TGTGCCACCAGCAGAGCAGGGACAGGGAGAACGAATGAGCAGTTCTTC.

The chain combines TRBV20-1 with TRBJ2-4, with D unclear. There are 16 residues in the CDR3. Germline V lookup: CDR1 DFQATT, CDR2 SNEGSKA (reference sequence). With 8 bases removed from V and 0 bases from J, the gap between germline ends came to 20 bases. CDR3 in DNA: TGCAGTACTGATTATGGTGGGGTGGTAGCCAAAAACATTCAGTACTTC. Its translation is CSTDYGGVVAKNIQYF.

As concerns this clonotype: This may come from a read error, since a much larger clone is one base off. This sequence joins TRBV5-4 and TRBJ2-2, with a weak D call TRBD1 (6 bases). V was cut by 0 bases and J by 6 bases, with 12 bases left in between. From germline, CDR1 is SGHNT and CDR2 YYREEE (reference sequence). The CDR3 has 15 residues. Here the CDR3 reads CASSLGQAVPGELFF. Written as DNA, the CDR3 is TGTGCCAGCAGCTTGGGACAGGCGGTCCCCGGGGAGCTGTTTTTT.

V usage is TRBV2 and J usage is TRBJ2-7, with D perhaps given as TRBD1 or TRBD2 (5 bases each). The CDR3 totals 14 residues. Germline V gene sequence: CDR1 SNHLY, CDR2 FYNNEI. This chain's CDR3 is CARDPLRTPYEQYF. The CDR3, as DNA: TGTGCTAGGGACCCCCTACGGACCCCCTACGAGCAGTACTTC. Combining the CDR3 with reference TRBV2 and TRBJ2-7 gives the whole variable domain EPEVTQTPSHQVTQMGQEVILRCVPISNHLYFYWYRQILGQKVEFLVSFYNNEISEKSEIFDDQFSVERPDGSNFTLKIRSTKLEDSAMYFCARDPLRTPYEQYFGPGTRLTVT.

This clonotype was recorded many times. The rearrangement links TRBV6-5 to TRBJ2-3; 8 bases map to TRBD1. Germline V gene lookup returns CDR1 MNHEY and CDR2 SVGAGI. The CDR3 has 11 residues. V lost 6 bases to trimming and J lost 11 bases; unmatched junction nucleotides: 4. CDR3: CASRLGTGQYF. For the CDR3, the DNA is TGTGCCAGCAGACTGGGGACAGGGCAGTATTTT.

This clonotype was counted at least ten times. This may arise from a read error, as a much more abundant clone is one base away. The chain uses TRBV20-1 and TRBJ1-2; D is unclear. Germline V gene lookup returns CDR1 DFQATT and CDR2 SNEGSKA (reference sequence). This CDR3 has 12 residues. The CDR3 protein is CSARETALGSTF. The CDR3 DNA sequence: TGCAGTGCTAGAGAGACGGCGCTTGGCTCCACCTTC.

This clonotype was detected ten times or more. CDR3 nucleotides: TGTGCCAGCAGTTACGTGGGAGAGCAGTACTTC. This gives the protein CASSYVGEQYF. V usage is TRBV6-6 and J usage is TRBJ2-7; D remains unclear. The CDR3 has 11 residues. V dropped 2 bases and J dropped 7 bases, with 6 bases sitting between them. Germline V gives CDR1 MNHNY, CDR2 SVGAGI (reference sequence).

This clonotype was seen at least ten times. CDR3 protein: CASSPPLLPETQYF. DNA of the CDR3: TGTGCCAGCTCACCACCGTTACTGCCAGAGACCCAGTACTTC. This sequence joins TRBV18 and TRBJ2-5; D is unresolved. V lost 0 bases and J 4 bases, leaving 9 bases between the germline ends. The CDR3 totals 14 residues. From germline, CDR1 is KGHSH and CDR2 LQKENI.

This clonotype was detected many times. The rearrangement joins TRBV28 to TRBJ1-2, with D tentatively TRBD1 (5 bases). Trimming removed 10 bases from V and 7 bases from J, with 22 bases in between. This CDR3 region has 14 residues. Per germline, CDR1 MDHEN and CDR2 SYDVKM. This CDR3 reads CAITRSMGVLGYTF. The CDR3 DNA is TGTGCCATTACCCGATCTATGGGGGTGCTTGGCTACACCTTC.

This clonotype was seen a few times. The chain is built from TRBV28 and TRBJ2-1, with 9 bases aligning to TRBD2. The V segment lost 6 bases and the J segment 7 bases; nucleotides outside the gene matches: 13. This CDR3 region has 16 residues. Germline CDR1 and CDR2: MDHEN and SYDVKM. The CDR3 DNA follows: TGTGCCAGCAGGTCAGCAGCTAGCGGGATGAGGAATGAGCAGTTCTTC. Its translation is CASRSAASGMRNEQFF. The full variable domain, rest sourced from reference TRBV28 and TRBJ2-1, is DVKVTQSSRYLVKRTGEKVFLECVQDMDHENMFWYRQDPGLGLRLIYFSYDVKMKEKGDIPEGYSVSREKKERFSLILESASTNQTSMYLCASRSAASGMRNEQFFGPGTRLTVL.

About this clonotype itself: This may be a read error: a much more frequent sequence differs by one nucleotide. This chain connects TRBV7-9 to TRBJ2-7; 14 nucleotides line up with TRBD2. Germline-derived CDR1 and CDR2 are SEHNR and FQNEAQ (reference sequence). The CDR3 extends over 16 amino acids. In nucleotides, the CDR3 is TGTGTCAGCAGGACTATAGGGACTAGCGGGAGCTACGAGCAGTACTTC. Translating gives CVSRTIGTSGSYEQYF.